This TCR beta chain was captured in a study of CD8+ T cells in alopecia areata. As the sequencing template, cDNA was produced by extracting RNA and reverse transcribing it. TCRdb's table, derived via immunoSEQ multiplex PCR, lists solely in-frame clones and lacks some. The repertoire holds roughly 120,000 clones, with roughly 60% as singletons. Overall study results and limits: The study also sequences resident alphabeta T cells of normal skin in scalp samples. Uncertainty about whether baseline CD8+ expansion is linked to response remains, with one nonresponder. On tofacitinib, scalp clonality and expanded CD8+ clones among top 100 fell significantly.

Specified treatment: oral pan-JAK inhibitor, 5-10 mg twice daily. Looked up from germline, CDR1 is SQVTM and CDR2 is ANQGSEA. The CDR3 totals 18 residues. Trimming stripped 3 bases from V and 0 bases from J, with 21 bases between. Notes on this clone: The antigen is not known.

The receptor was isolated from a human donor with alopecia areata. This chain joins TRBV29-1 and TRBJ2-1; TRBD1 is a possible D gene (6 bases). This specimen consisted of CD8+ T cells sorted from blood, obtained at week 4, from a patient treated with tofacitinib. Here the CDR3 DNA reads TGCAGCGTTGACCAAGTGGGGACATCCCCGGGCTCCTACAATGAGCAGTTCTTC. Encoded protein: CSVDQVGTSPGSYNEQFF.